Listed here are 27 T cell receptor beta chains from one sample, sequenced in a study of Tregs in tolerant kidney transplant recipients. The data were produced by immunoSEQ multiplex PCR, yet TCRdb's version contains in-frame clones alone and is incomplete. The data contain about 69,000 clones, 85% to 90% of them singletons. The specimen was CD4+ T cells from blood, collected before the transplant. The receptors were gathered from a human donor who received a combined kidney and bone marrow transplant.

The V gene is TRBV29-1, the J gene TRBJ2-5, with 9 nucleotides matching TRBD2. The V and J ends lost 8 bases and 5 bases, in that order; junction bases with no gene match: 12. The germline gives CDR1 SQVTM, CDR2 ANQGSEA. This CDR3 is 14 amino acids long. CDR3 sequence reads: CSFGELAGLETQYF. DNA for the CDR3: TGCAGCTTCGGGGAACTAGCGGGTCTGGAGACCCAGTACTTC.

The rearrangement uses TRBV11-1 and TRBJ2-2; 9 bases map to TRBD1. Unmatched junction bases numbered 12, after V lost 4 bases and J lost 3 bases. The V gene's germline CDR1 is SGHAT and CDR2 FQDESV (reference sequence). CDR3 length: 18 amino acids. The CDR3 bases are TGTGCCAGCAGCTCTTCACCGGGACAGGGCCCCTACACCGGGGAGCTGTTTTTT. It translates to CASSSSPGQGPYTGELFF.

V is TRBV7-3 and J is TRBJ2-5; 9 bases align to TRBD1. From germline, CDR1 is SGHTA and CDR2 FQGTGA. The CDR3 runs 13 residues. Losses at the gene ends were 6 bases for V and 7 bases for J; bases not matched to a gene: 6. The CDR3 DNA reads TGTGCCAGCAGGGCGGGACAGGGAGGGACCCAGTACTTC. Translation gives CASRAGQGGTQYF.

V gene TRBV4-2 combines with J gene TRBJ2-2, with 10 nucleotides matching TRBD1. Germline loops: CDR1 LGHNA, CDR2 YNFKEQ. CDR3 length: 18 amino acids. J lost 3 bases, V lost 2 bases, and 9 bases had no gene match. The chain's CDR3 is CASSQQPRQGADTGELFF. In DNA, the CDR3 is TGTGCCAGCAGCCAACAGCCCCGACAGGGGGCGGACACCGGGGAGCTGTTTTTT.

This clone came up a few times. The rearrangement uses TRBV27 and TRBJ1-4, with D tentatively TRBD1 (6 bases). This CDR3 is 17 amino acids long. Trimming stripped 3 bases from V and 7 bases from J, with 21 bases between. Germline V CDR1 and CDR2: MNHEY, SMNVEV (reference sequence). CDR3 region: CASSFAGIQGRGEKLFF. The CDR3 DNA reads as TGTGCCAGCAGTTTCGCTGGCATACAGGGCCGGGGTGAAAAACTGTTTTTT.

The chain couples TRBV7-9 to TRBJ2-5; 7 positions agree with TRBD1. The length of the CDR3 is 15 residues. Trimming at V came to 5 bases and at J to 1 base, leaving 7 bases not matched to a gene. Per the germline V gene, CDR1 is SEHNR and CDR2 is FQNEAQ (reference sequence). CDR3 DNA: TGTGCCAGCAGCGTCTCCACAGGGGCCCAAGAGACCCAGTACTTC. Its protein is CASSVSTGAQETQYF.

The CDR3 is CASSRAMGLADGNEQFF. The CDR3 DNA reads TGCGCCAGCAGCCGAGCAATGGGGCTAGCGGACGGAAATGAGCAGTTCTTC. This chain joins TRBV4-3 and TRBJ2-1; TRBD2 agrees at 7 bases. Per germline, CDR1 LGHNA and CDR2 YSLEER. The CDR3 consists of 17 residues. The junction had 16 bases not matched to a gene; V was cut back by 4 bases and J by 7 bases.

The chain couples TRBV6-1 to TRBJ2-3; 7 bases agree with TRBD2. The CDR3 totals 16 residues. Trimming cost V 1 base and J 3 bases; bases outside gene matches: 7. CDR1 and CDR2 (germline): MNHNS, SASEGT. This CDR3 reads CASSEDGGGPTDTQYF. CDR3 coding DNA: TGTGCCAGCAGTGAAGATGGGGGAGGGCCGACAGATACGCAGTATTTT.

The V call is TRBV6-6, the J call TRBJ2-7; 10 bases line up with TRBD2. The trim removed 3 bases at V and 3 bases at J, leaving 2 bases unmatched. Germline assignment: CDR1 MNHNY and CDR2 SVGAGI (reference sequence). The CDR3 extends over 14 amino acids. The CDR3 region is CASSYLAGDYEQYF. CDR3 DNA: TGTGCCAGCAGTTATCTAGCGGGAGACTACGAGCAGTACTTC.

This clone was detected only once. The chain recombines TRBV9 with TRBJ2-5, with 9 bases that match TRBD1. Trimming at V came to 4 bases and at J to 5 bases, leaving 12 bases not matched to a gene. The CDR3 length is 16 residues. Germline V lookup: CDR1 SGDLS, CDR2 YYNGEE. The CDR3 nucleotides are TGTGCCAGCAGCCCAAGCGGGACAGGGAATTGGGAGACCCAGTACTTC. Amino acid sequence: CASSPSGTGNWETQYF.

J is TRBJ2-5 and V is TRBV5-1, with D unresolved. There are 12 residues in the CDR3. Germline values: CDR1 SGHRS, CDR2 YFSETQ. With 4 bases removed from V and 2 bases from J, the gap between germline ends came to 6 bases. The CDR3 DNA reads TGCGCCAGCAGCGAGTCTCAAGAGACCCAGTACTTC. Protein: CASSESQETQYF.

V and J are TRBV13 and TRBJ2-3, with a tentative D call TRBD2 (5 bases). V was shortened by 5 bases and J by 0 bases, with 12 bases between the two germline ends. The germline CDR1 and CDR2 sequences are PRHDT and FYEKMQ (reference sequence). CDR3 length: 15 residues. For the CDR3, the DNA is TGTGCCAGCAGCGGACGGGAATCTAGCACAGATACGCAGTATTTT. Translation gives CASSGRESSTDTQYF.

This clone was seen more than once but under ten times. This rearrangement joins TRBV9 to TRBJ1-2; D might be TRBD1 (5 bases). Trimming removed 4 bases at V and 4 bases at J, with 26 bases between. The CDR3 has 18 amino acids. The germline V gene encodes CDR1 SGDLS and CDR2 YYNGEE. The CDR3 coding sequence is TGTGCCAGCAGCCTCCGGGCGGGGGTCGATCCTTTTAGCTATGGCTACACCTTC. Protein sequence: CASSLRAGVDPFSYGYTF.

The gene calls are TRBV7-2 and TRBJ2-3; D might be TRBD1 (5 bases). The length of the CDR3 is 11 residues. Deletions cut 4 bases from V and 7 bases from J, with 6 bases between. Germline V gene lookup returns CDR1 SGHTA and CDR2 FQGNSA. CDR3 region: CASSWTNTQYF. Written as DNA, the CDR3 is TGTGCCAGCAGCTGGACAAATACGCAGTATTTT.

This chain links TRBV27 with TRBJ2-1; D remains ambiguous. The V and J ends lost 5 bases and 7 bases respectively, with 15 bases between them. CDR1 is MNHEY and CDR2 is SMNVEV in the germline V gene (reference sequence). The CDR3 has 14 residues. In nucleotides, the CDR3 is TGTGCCAGCAGTCCAAATGGTGGCCGTAATGAGCAGTTCTTC. This sequence encodes CASSPNGGRNEQFF.

The chain links TRBV16 to TRBJ2-7; maybe TRBD2 (5 bases). V lost 2 bases to trimming and J lost 0 bases, with 8 bases between them. This CDR3 comprises 14 residues. CDR1 KGHSY and CDR2 FQNENV come from the germline V gene. CDR3 region: CASSQSTSSYEQYF. CDR3 bases: TGTGCCAGCAGCCAAAGTACTAGCTCCTACGAGCAGTACTTC.

V and J are TRBV30 and TRBJ2-5; 7 bases line up with TRBD1. The V gene end was trimmed by 3 bases and the J gene end by 4 bases; junction bases not matched to a gene: 5. This CDR3 contains 13 residues. Germline values: CDR1 GTSNPN, CDR2 SVGIG (reference sequence). The CDR3 spells CAWSLTGRETQYF. CDR3 sequence (DNA): TGTGCCTGGAGCCTGACAGGGCGAGAGACCCAGTACTTC.

The chain has TRBV5-1 and TRBJ2-2; 10 nucleotides align to TRBD1. Germline CDR1 SGHRS, CDR2 YFSETQ. The CDR3 covers 14 residues. Losses at the gene ends were 4 bases for V and 6 bases for J; bases not matched to a gene: 3. In DNA, the CDR3 is TGCGCCAGCAGCGGCGGACAGGGGGCCGGGGAGCTGTTTTTT. It translates to CASSGGQGAGELFF.

The gene calls are TRBV30 and TRBJ1-4; a weak D match, TRBD1 (5 bases). The ends were cut back, 1 base at V and 5 bases at J, with 8 bases in the middle. This CDR3 comprises 13 residues. Germline CDR1 GTSNPN, CDR2 SVGIG (reference sequence). The CDR3 loop is CAWSGQRNEKLFF. Here the CDR3 DNA reads TGTGCCTGGAGTGGACAGAGAAATGAAAAACTGTTTTTT. Supplemented by reference TRBV30 and TRBJ1-4, the full variable domain reads SQTIHQWPATLVQPVGSPLSLECTVEGTSNPNLYWYRQAAGRGLQLLFYSVGIGQISSEVPQNLSASRPQDRQFILSSKKLLLSDSGFYLCAWSGQRNEKLFFGSGTQLSVL.

This chain connects TRBV28 to TRBJ2-7; 11 bases are a match to TRBD2. Germline CDR1 reads MDHEN; CDR2 reads SYDVKM. This CDR3 is built from 16 residues. The ends lost 5 bases at V and 4 bases at J; junction bases unmatched: 10. CDR3 in amino acids: CASSPLLAGGSYEQYF. The CDR3 coding sequence is TGTGCCAGCAGTCCTCTTCTAGCGGGAGGATCGTACGAGCAGTACTTC.

This chain joins TRBV15 and TRBJ2-7; D perhaps matches TRBD1 (6 bases). Trimming left V 4 bases short and J 5 bases short, with 12 bases between. CDR3 length: 13 residues. CDR1 and CDR2 from the germline V gene are LNHNV and YYDKDF (reference sequence). Written as DNA, the CDR3 is TGTGCCACCAGCACCGAGGGGGTCCACGAGCAGTACTTC. Protein: CATSTEGVHEQYF.

The V and J genes are TRBV6-5 and TRBJ2-1; the match to TRBD1 covers 11 bases. The CDR3 is made up of 15 amino acids. Germline V gene data show CDR1 as MNHEY and CDR2 as SVGAGI. The V gene end was trimmed by 2 bases and the J gene end by 8 bases; junction bases not matched to a gene: 5. The CDR3 coding sequence is TGTGCCAGCAGTTACCGGGACAGGGGGATGTATGAGCAGTTCTTC. Amino acid sequence: CASSYRDRGMYEQFF.

The rearrangement links TRBV7-2 to TRBJ1-2; possible D gene TRBD1, 5 bases. This CDR3 has 14 residues. Germline V gene sequence: CDR1 SGHTA, CDR2 FQGNSA. V gave up 1 base and J gave up 5 bases, with 11 bases separating them. The CDR3 protein is CASSLVGRGYGYTF. CDR3 bases: TGTGCCAGCAGCTTAGTTGGACGGGGGTATGGCTACACCTTC.

This clone came up a few times. The V call is TRBV5-1, the J call TRBJ2-3, with TRBD2 as a possible D gene (7 bases). Between the trimmed V and J ends, which lost 4 bases and 5 bases, there was a span of 23 bases. The CDR3 runs to 17 residues. Germline-derived CDR1 and CDR2 are SGHRS and YFSETQ. The DNA of the CDR3 is TGCGCCAGCAGCCGCGCCTATACAGGAGGGGGGGAAGATACGCAGTATTTT. Its protein is CASSRAYTGGGEDTQYF.

The V and J genes are TRBV19 and TRBJ2-1; a weak D match, TRBD2 (6 bases). V lost 4 bases and J 10 bases, leaving 23 bases between the germline ends. CDR1 is LNHDA, CDR2 SQIVND, per germline (reference sequence). The CDR3 runs to 16 residues. The CDR3 region has the DNA TGTGCCAGTAGTAATGGGGGGAGCCGCTTCTCAGAAGAGCAGTTCTTC. This encodes CASSNGGSRFSEEQFF.

Note on this clone: Other DNA sequences within the sample encode an identical CDR3. This sequence joins TRBV5-1 and TRBJ2-7; TRBD2 matches at 10 bases. Trimming at V came to 5 bases and at J to 0 bases, leaving 5 bases not matched to a gene. This CDR3 has 15 amino acids. Germline V gene sequence: CDR1 SGHRS, CDR2 YFSETQ. The CDR3 bases are TGCGCCAGCAGTACTAGCGGGACGAGCTCCTACGAGCAGTACTTC. The encoded protein is CASSTSGTSSYEQYF.

The rearrangement joins TRBV19 to TRBJ1-5, with 7 bases fitting TRBD1. Unmatched junction bases numbered 10, after V lost 6 bases and J lost 2 bases. The CDR3 has 16 amino acids. Per the germline V gene, CDR1 is LNHDA and CDR2 is SQIVND (reference sequence). The CDR3: CASRISQGGGNQPQHF. The CDR3 nucleotides read TGTGCCAGTAGAATTTCTCAGGGGGGCGGCAATCAGCCCCAGCATTTT.